Here is one T cell receptor beta chain with its context. The sample is drawn from a study of CD8 T cells in Susac syndrome. An input of about 0.45 to 1 ug of RNA was subjected to reverse transcription using random hexamers. TCRdb re-derived calls from the immunoSEQ multiplex PCR reads in MiXCR, one entry per CDR3 protein. The sample includes about 150,000 distinct CDR3 sequences, roughly 95% of them seen just once. Germline-derived CDR1 and CDR2 are SGHVS and FQNEAQ. Trimming took 8 bases from V and 6 from J; bases not matched to a gene: 7. This CDR3 contains 13 residues. Sequencing was performed on CD4+ T cells from PBMCs. The chain employs TRBV7-8 and TRBJ2-1, with 7 positions matching TRBD2. The sequence was collected from a human donor in good health. CDR3 region: CASSSGTTNEQFF. CDR3 coding DNA: TGTGCCAGCTCCTCCGGGACTACCAATGAGCAGTTCTTC.